These 25 T cell receptor beta chains came from one sample sequenced in a study of identical twins. A single record per CDR3 protein comes from TCRdb applying MiXCR to the 5' RACE reads. The sample records some 900,000 distinct CDR3 sequences, around an eighth being singletons. These data were also filed under a second study, of yellow fever vaccine responses in identical twins.

The source material was PBMCs. These receptors were obtained from a woman younger than 35 in good health.

This clonotype was observed a handful of times. J is TRBJ1-1 and V is TRBV7-2; maybe TRBD1 (5 bases). V shed 2 bases and J shed 4 bases, with 14 bases lying between them. Germline lookup yields CDR1 SGHTA and CDR2 FQGNSA. CDR3 size: 15 residues. CDR3 nucleotides: TGTGCCAGCAGCTTATCGGTGGGGGAGGGCACTGAAGCTTTCTTT. Its translation is CASSLSVGEGTEAFF. Combining the CDR3 with reference TRBV7-2 and TRBJ1-1 gives the whole variable domain GAGVSQSPSNKVTEKGKDVELRCDPISGHTALYWYRQSLGQGLEFLIYFQGNSAPDKSGLPSDRFSAERTGGSVSTLTIQRTQQEDSAVYLCASSLSVGEGTEAFFGQGTRLTVV.

This clonotype was picked up many times. The chain joins TRBV3-1 to TRBJ1-5, with D perhaps matching TRBD1 (6 bases). There are 13 residues in the CDR3. V was pared by 4 bases and J by 4 bases, with 8 bases between. CDR1 and CDR2 from the germline V gene are LGHDT and YNNKEL (reference sequence). CDR3 bases: TGTGCCAGCAGCCGGACAGAAAATCAGCCCCAGCATTTT. Protein product: CASSRTENQPQHF. Combining the CDR3 with reference TRBV3-1 and TRBJ1-5 gives the whole variable domain DTAVSQTPKYLVTQMGNDKSIKCEQNLGHDTMYWYKQDSKKFLKIMFSYNNKELIINETVPNRFSPKSPDKAHLNLHINSLELGDSAVYFCASSRTENQPQHFGDGTRLSIL.

This clonotype was seen at least ten times. J is TRBJ2-1 and V is TRBV2; the match to TRBD1 covers 7 bases. CDR3 size: 13 residues. CDR1 and CDR2 from the germline V gene are SNHLY and FYNNEI. V lost 6 bases, J lost 5 bases, and 4 bases stayed unmatched. The DNA of the CDR3 is TGTGCCAGCAGCAAAACAGGGGACAATGAGCAGTTCTTC. Encoded protein: CASSKTGDNEQFF.

This clonotype was seen repeatedly, ten times or more. The chain recombines TRBV29-1 with TRBJ1-1; D gene uncertain. The CDR3 runs 16 residues. V lost 3 bases to trimming and J lost 0 bases, with 17 bases between them. Germline-derived CDR1 and CDR2 are SQVTM and ANQGSEA. For the CDR3, the DNA is TGCAGCGTTGATGGGGAGACGGCCCTATTGAACACTGAAGCTTTCTTT. It encodes CSVDGETALLNTEAFF.

For the CDR3, the DNA is TGTGCCAGCAGCCCCCTGGCCACAGTTAACACTGAAGCTTTCTTT. Translating it yields CASSPLATVNTEAFF. The chain has TRBV12-3 or TRBV12-4 and TRBJ1-1; no clear D. V gave up 6 bases and J gave up 2 bases, with 16 bases separating them. The length of the CDR3 is 15 residues.

The CDR3 coding sequence is TGCGCCAGCAGCTCCGGGGCCCTTGGGACTATGGAAGAGACCCAGTACTTC. Its translation is CASSSGALGTMEETQYF. This rearrangement joins TRBV5-1 to TRBJ2-5; TRBD2 matches 7 bases. Germline V gene lookup returns CDR1 SGHRS and CDR2 YFSETQ. This CDR3 contains 17 residues. Unmatched junction bases numbered 14, after V lost 3 bases and J lost 3 bases.

The chain employs TRBV20-1 and TRBJ2-3, with 7 bases that match TRBD2. The CDR3 is 15 amino acids. Germline assignment: CDR1 DFQATT and CDR2 SNEGSKA (reference sequence). V lost 3 bases and J lost 3; bases outside the gene matches: 9. The CDR3 coding sequence is TGCAGTGCTAGTCTGGCGGGAGTGGTTACAGATACGCAGTATTTT. This gives the protein CSASLAGVVTDTQYF.

This clonotype has just a few counts. The rearrangement links TRBV5-1 to TRBJ1-1; D is perhaps TRBD1 (5 bases). The CDR3 sequence is 13 residues long. CDR1 and CDR2 from the germline V gene are SGHRS and YFSETQ. Trimming removed 4 bases at V and 6 bases at J, with 13 bases between. The CDR3 nucleotides read TGCGCCAGCAGCCTGCAGGGATCCGCTGAAGCTTTCTTT. Protein sequence: CASSLQGSAEAFF.

The rearrangement uses TRBV29-1 and TRBJ1-1; 7 bases align to TRBD1. Trimming removed 1 base from V and 0 bases from J; junction bases left unmatched: 8. CDR3 length: 16 residues. The germline V gene has CDR1 SQVTM and CDR2 ANQGSEA. The CDR3: CSVEGRDRAMNTEAFF. The CDR3 coding sequence is TGCAGCGTTGAAGGCCGGGACAGAGCTATGAACACTGAAGCTTTCTTT.

The chain is built from TRBV4-1 and TRBJ2-5, with 7 positions matching TRBD1. The CDR3 has 17 residues. Germline V gives CDR1 MGHRA, CDR2 YSYEKL. Trimming cost V 3 bases and J 2 bases; bases outside gene matches: 12. CDR3 in DNA: TGCGCCAGCAGCCAGACAGGGTTTCGTACCCCACAAGAGACCCAGTACTTC. Translation gives CASSQTGFRTPQETQYF.

This clonotype was observed at least ten times. The gene calls are TRBV10-3 and TRBJ2-1; TRBD2 aligns across 10 bases. J gave up 6 bases and V 9 bases, and 5 bases lay outside the gene matches. There are 13 residues in the CDR3. Germline lookup yields CDR1 ENHRY and CDR2 SYGVKD. CDR3 residues: CAITEREGNEQFF. DNA of the CDR3: TGTGCCATTACCGAGCGGGAGGGCAATGAGCAGTTCTTC.

The rearrangement uses TRBV2 and TRBJ2-1, with no clear D. The CDR3 sequence is 12 residues long. Trimming removed 3 bases from V and 5 bases from J, with 5 bases in between. CDR1 and CDR2 from the germline V gene are SNHLY and FYNNEI. The CDR3: CASSEWDNEQFF. CDR3 DNA: TGTGCCAGCAGTGAGTGGGACAATGAGCAGTTCTTC.

This clonotype was counted only a few times. V is TRBV24-1 and J is TRBJ2-1; 10 bases line up with TRBD1. Germline assignment: CDR1 KGHDR and CDR2 SFDVKD. V shed 8 bases and J 6 bases; nucleotides not matched to a gene: 3. This CDR3 contains 13 residues. This CDR3 reads CATKRTGGNEQFF. As DNA, the CDR3 is TGTGCCACCAAACGGACAGGGGGCAATGAGCAGTTCTTC.

This clonotype was found a few times. CDR3 DNA: TGTGCCAGTCGAGGGGAGGAATGGCACTACGAGCAGTACTTC. It specifies CASRGEEWHYEQYF. This sequence joins TRBV28 and TRBJ2-7; maybe TRBD2 (6 bases). CDR3 size: 14 residues. From germline, CDR1 is MDHEN and CDR2 SYDVKM. V was cut by 9 bases and J by 3 bases, with 18 bases left in between.

This clonotype was found many times. This sequence joins TRBV28 and TRBJ2-1; D gene ambiguous. V was trimmed by 3 bases and J by 12 bases, leaving 9 bases between them. CDR3 length: 11 amino acids. The germline CDR1 and CDR2 sequences are MDHEN and SYDVKM. DNA for the CDR3: TGTGCCAGCAGTTTTATCGATCGGCAGTTCTTC. It codes for CASSFIDRQFF.

This clonotype has more than one count but fewer than ten. The chain combines TRBV28 with TRBJ2-7; TRBD2 matches 7 bases. After removal of 2 bases from V and 4 bases from J, the junction contained 14 bases not matched to a gene. Germline V gene lookup returns CDR1 MDHEN and CDR2 SYDVKM. This CDR3 spans 17 amino acids. CDR3 sequence (DNA): TGTGCCAGCAGTTTAACGGGGGGTTGGGGCGGGAAATACGAGCAGTACTTC. Amino acid sequence: CASSLTGGWGGKYEQYF.

The chain recombines TRBV12-3 or TRBV12-4 with TRBJ2-2; no firm D call. With 6 bases removed from V and 7 bases from J, the gap between germline ends came to 6 bases. The CDR3 has 11 residues. CDR3: CASRLLGELFF. The DNA of the CDR3 is TGTGCCAGCAGACTTCTCGGGGAGCTGTTTTTT.

This clonotype was seen a few times. The chain couples TRBV20-1 to TRBJ2-1, with TRBD2 as a possible D gene (7 bases). Germline V gives CDR1 DFQATT, CDR2 SNEGSKA (reference sequence). V was clipped by 1 base and J by 6 bases, with 13 bases between them. This CDR3 is 14 amino acids long. CDR3 nucleotide sequence: TGCAGTGCTAGAGTGGGGGGGGCGCCCAATGAGCAGTTCTTC. Protein sequence: CSARVGGAPNEQFF.

The J gene is TRBJ2-6, the V gene TRBV28, with D tentatively TRBD1 (6 bases). The CDR3 has 15 residues. Per germline, CDR1 MDHEN and CDR2 SYDVKM. V was cut by 5 bases and J by 2 bases, with 10 bases left in between. CDR3 in DNA: TGTGCCAGCAGTACAGGGTTGGCTGGGGCCAACGTCCTGACTTTC. Amino acids: CASSTGLAGANVLTF.

V usage is TRBV5-4 and J usage is TRBJ2-7, with 9 nucleotides matching TRBD1. The CDR3 spans 19 residues. CDR1 SGHNT and CDR2 YYREEE come from the germline V gene (reference sequence). Unmatched junction bases numbered 22, after V lost 3 bases and J lost 6 bases. The CDR3 region is CASSSPRGTGGLLIPEQYV. The CDR3, as DNA: TGTGCCAGCAGCTCCCCCCGGGGAACAGGGGGCCTTCTGATCCCCGAGCAGTACGTC.

The sample holds a few counts of this clonotype. CDR3 protein: CASSLRVSEQYF. In DNA, the CDR3 is TGTGCCAGCAGTTTGAGGGTGAGTGAGCAGTACTTC. The gene calls are TRBV12-3 or TRBV12-4 and TRBJ2-7; possibly TRBD2 for D (5 bases). Trimming left V 3 bases short and J 7 bases short, with 10 bases between. The CDR3 has 12 residues.

This chain connects TRBV5-1 to TRBJ2-3, with 10 nucleotides matching TRBD1. Trimming cost V 4 bases and J 6 bases; bases outside gene matches: 14. The CDR3 is 17 amino acids. Germline V gives CDR1 SGHRS, CDR2 YFSETQ. The CDR3, as DNA: TGCGCCAGCAGCCAAGGGCCCCGGGACAGGGGTACGGATACGCAGTATTTT. As protein: CASSQGPRDRGTDTQYF.

The chain recombines TRBV11-2 with TRBJ2-3; TRBD2 might be the D (5 bases). V was pared by 1 base and J by 6 bases, with 11 bases between. The CDR3 spans 14 residues. Germline V lookup: CDR1 SGHAT, CDR2 FQNNGV. CDR3 bases: TGTGCCAGCAGCTTAGGGACTTTTCGGGATACGCAGTATTTT. Translation: CASSLGTFRDTQYF.

This clonotype has ten or more counts. V and J are TRBV11-2 and TRBJ2-4; TRBD2 is a possible D gene (6 bases). The CDR3 runs 16 residues. V was trimmed by 5 bases and J by 0 bases, leaving 14 bases between them. Germline CDR1 SGHAT, CDR2 FQNNGV. The CDR3 DNA reads TGTGCCAGCAGCCCATTACGGGAGCTAGCCAAAAACATTCAGTACTTC. This sequence encodes CASSPLRELAKNIQYF.

The sample holds a few counts of this clonotype. This rearrangement joins TRBV29-1 to TRBJ2-3; weak D call: TRBD1 (6 bases). Germline V gene data show CDR1 as SQVTM and CDR2 as ANQGSEA. This CDR3 has 17 residues. The ends were cut back, 0 bases at V and 6 bases at J, with 22 bases in the middle. This chain's CDR3 is CSVEDRSRGLLRDTQYF. The CDR3 DNA reads as TGCAGCGTTGAAGACCGTAGCAGGGGTCTTCTTAGGGATACGCAGTATTTT.